These 6 T cell receptor beta chains were sequenced from one sample in a study of blood T cell repertoires in COVID-19. Assay used: immunoSEQ multiplex PCR; TCRdb lists only in-frame clones, some missing. The sample lists some 390,000 clones, around 87% occurring once. What was sequenced was peripheral blood. These receptor sequences come from a woman aged 55-70 years with COVID-19, enrolled during active disease.

V is TRBV3-1 (or the pseudogene TRBV3-2) and J is TRBJ1-2, with 7 bases lining up with TRBD1. The V gene's germline CDR1 is LGHDT and CDR2 YNNKEL (reference sequence). Unmatched junction bases numbered 5, after V lost 4 bases and J lost 0 bases. This CDR3 contains 15 residues. The CDR3 DNA reads as TGTGCCAGCAGCCCCTCTGACAGGGCTAACTATGGCTACACCTTC. Translated: CASSPSDRANYGYTF.

The rearrangement joins TRBV20-1 to TRBJ2-5; possibly TRBD1 for D (6 bases). The CDR3 is made up of 10 amino acids. The V gene's germline CDR1 is DFQATT and CDR2 SNEGSKA (reference sequence). The V end lost 6 bases, the J end lost 7 bases, and 9 bases lay between the germline ends. The CDR3 loop reads CSAEGGTQYF. In DNA, the CDR3 is TGCAGTGCAGAAGGGGGGACCCAGTACTTC.

The chain employs TRBV20-1 and TRBJ1-5; D gene ambiguous. The CDR3 has 11 residues. Trimming took 3 bases from V and 11 from J, leaving 11 bases between them. Per germline, CDR1 DFQATT and CDR2 SNEGSKA (reference sequence). The CDR3 coding sequence is TGCAGTGCTAGTTCCGGGAGGACCCAGCATTTT. It is translated as CSASSGRTQHF.

This clone has just one count. The rearrangement uses TRBV9 and TRBJ1-1; 7 bases fit TRBD1. Trimming cost V 0 bases and J 1 base; bases outside gene matches: 12. Germline V CDR1 and CDR2: SGDLS, YYNGEE. This CDR3 comprises 18 residues. CDR3 sequence: CASSVGHGTEKANTEAFF. The CDR3 DNA sequence: TGTGCCAGCAGCGTAGGGCACGGGACAGAGAAGGCGAACACTGAAGCTTTCTTT.

This chain connects TRBV18 to TRBJ2-1; 7 bases align to TRBD1. V shed 6 bases, J shed 10 bases, and the junction held 9 bases outside the gene matches. Germline V CDR1 and CDR2: KGHSH, LQKENI. The length of the CDR3 is 13 residues. The CDR3, as DNA: TGTGCCAGCTCCCCCGGTGTAGGGGGCGAGCAGTTCTTC. It translates to CASSPGVGGEQFF.

DNA of the CDR3: TGCGCCAGCAGCGGAGGGACTAGCGGGGGGCAAGAGACCCAGTACTTC. Translation gives CASSGGTSGGQETQYF. The V call is TRBV5-1, the J call TRBJ2-5; 15 nucleotides match TRBD2. Per germline, CDR1 SGHRS and CDR2 YFSETQ. The CDR3 extends over 16 amino acids. V dropped 4 bases and J dropped 2; count of bases not matched to a gene: 3.